This entry describes one T cell receptor (beta chain). What it binds is not known. The record originates from a study of cytomegalovirus exposure and HLA in healthy donors. Study-wide results and limits: CMV antigen specificity was confirmed in vitro for a few CMV-associated chains. Presence/absence analysis assumed near-uniform sequencing depth across donors. In a later analysis, TCR beta V- and J-gene trimming showed a link to a missense DCLRE1C variant.

The germline CDR1 and CDR2 sequences are SGHRS and YFSETQ. There are 15 residues in the CDR3. V shed 1 base, J shed 1 base, and the junction held 4 bases outside the gene matches. Participants comprised healthy donors of bone marrow. Use of 60 Vbeta and 13 Jbeta primers characterized the PCR. TCRdb's table, derived via immunoSEQ multiplex PCR, lists solely in-frame clones and lacks some. The sample has approximately 110,000 clones, approximately 80% seen once; the top ten hold about 2.7%. J is TRBJ1-2 and V is TRBV5-1; 7 bases match TRBD1. This clonotype was obtained from a woman aged 18-29 years in good health and CMV-seropositive. Sequenced sample: PBMCs. In DNA form, the CDR3 reads TGCGCCAGCAGCTTGAACAGGGGAAGTAACTATGGCTACACCTTC. This codes for CASSLNRGSNYGYTF.